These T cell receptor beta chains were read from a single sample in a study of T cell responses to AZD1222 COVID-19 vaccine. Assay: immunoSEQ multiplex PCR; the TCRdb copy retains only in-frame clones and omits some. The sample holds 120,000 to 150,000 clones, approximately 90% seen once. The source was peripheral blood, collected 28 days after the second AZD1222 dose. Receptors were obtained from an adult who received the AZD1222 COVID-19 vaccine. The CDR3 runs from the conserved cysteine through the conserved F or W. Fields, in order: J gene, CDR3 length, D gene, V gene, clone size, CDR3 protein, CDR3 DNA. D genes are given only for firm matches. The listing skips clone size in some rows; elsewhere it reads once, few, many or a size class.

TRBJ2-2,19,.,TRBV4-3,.,CASSQDMRGGTGDTGELFF,TGCGCCAGCAGCCAAGATATGCGGGGGGGGACAGGGGACACCGGGGAGCTGTTTTTT
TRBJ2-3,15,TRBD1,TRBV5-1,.,CASSVDRGHADTQYF,TGCGCCAGCAGCGTGGACAGGGGGCACGCAGATACGCAGTATTTT
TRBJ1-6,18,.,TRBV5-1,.,CASSLQGPGRLSNSPLHF,TGCGCCAGCAGCTTGCAGGGCCCGGGGCGGTTAAGTAATTCACCCCTCCACTTT
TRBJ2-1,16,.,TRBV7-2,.,CASSLARTVSYNEQFF,TGTGCCAGCAGCTTAGCGCGGACGGTCTCCTACAATGAGCAGTTCTTC
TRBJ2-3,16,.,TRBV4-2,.,CASSQVSGFITDTQYF,TGTGCCAGCAGCCAAGTTTCTGGTTTCATCACAGATACGCAGTATTTT
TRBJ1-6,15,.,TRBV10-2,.,CASSRYRDNNSPLHF,TGCGCCAGCAGTAGATACCGGGACAACAATTCACCCCTCCACTTT
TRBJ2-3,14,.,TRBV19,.,CASSDGGPTDTQYF,TGTGCCAGTAGTGATGGGGGGCCCACAGATACGCAGTATTTT
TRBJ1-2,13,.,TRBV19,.,CASSMTEFIGYTF,TGTGCCAGTAGTATGACAGAATTCATTGGCTACACCTTC
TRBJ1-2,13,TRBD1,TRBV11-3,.,CASSSGQGGGYTF,TGTGCCAGCAGCTCGGGACAGGGCGGTGGCTACACCTTC
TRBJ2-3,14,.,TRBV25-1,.,CASSESLDTDTQYF,TGTGCCAGCAGTGAATCTCTCGATACAGATACGCAGTATTTT
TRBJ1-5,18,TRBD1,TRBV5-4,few,CASSSPPGQGQSNQPQHF,TGTGCCAGCAGCTCCCCCCCCGGACAGGGACAAAGCAATCAGCCCCAGCATTTT
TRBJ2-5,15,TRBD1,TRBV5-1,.,CASSFPGTGQETQYF,TGCGCCAGCAGCTTTCCCGGGACAGGGCAAGAGACCCAGTACTTC
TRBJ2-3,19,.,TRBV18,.,CASSPSPLTEDTFTDTQYF,TGTGCCAGCTCACCGTCTCCCCTAACAGAAGATACTTTCACAGATACGCAGTATTTT
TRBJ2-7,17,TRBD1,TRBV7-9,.,CASSARTPGTEGYEQYF,TGTGCCAGCAGCGCCCGAACACCCGGGACAGAGGGCTACGAGCAGTACTTC
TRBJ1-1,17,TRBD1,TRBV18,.,CASSPRSGQGTNTEAFF,TGTGCCAGCTCACCACGTTCCGGACAGGGGACGAACACTGAAGCTTTCTTT
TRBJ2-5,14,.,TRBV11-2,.,CASSSIGGQETQYF,TGTGCCAGCAGCAGCATAGGGGGCCAAGAGACCCAGTACTTC
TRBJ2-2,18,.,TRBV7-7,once,CASSLAVTGKTNTGELFF,TGTGCTAGCAGCTTAGCGGTGACAGGGAAGACGAACACCGGGGAGCTGTTTTTT
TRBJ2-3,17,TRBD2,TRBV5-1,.,CASSLGTSGRQTDTQYF,TGCGCCAGCAGCTTGGGGACTAGCGGGCGCCAAACAGATACGCAGTATTTT
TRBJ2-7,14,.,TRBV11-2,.,CASSSLTGSYEQYF,TGTGCCAGCAGCTCCTTGACAGGCAGTTACGAGCAGTACTTC
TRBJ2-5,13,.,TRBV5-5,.,CASSLATRETQYF,TGTGCCAGCAGCTTGGCCACTCGTGAGACCCAGTACTTC
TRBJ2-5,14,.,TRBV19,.,CASSHRGVQETQYF,TGTGCCAGTTCGCACCGAGGGGTACAAGAGACCCAGTACTTC
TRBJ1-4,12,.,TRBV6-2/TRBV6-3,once,CASSPWGEKLFF,TGTGCCAGCAGCCCATGGGGTGAAAAACTGTTTTTT
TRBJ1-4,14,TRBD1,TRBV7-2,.,CASSFGTGDEKLFF,TGTGCCAGCAGCTTTGGGACAGGGGATGAAAAACTGTTTTTT
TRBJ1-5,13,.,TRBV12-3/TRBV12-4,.,CASSRTAGQPQHF,TGTGCCAGCAGCCGGACGGCGGGGCAGCCCCAGCATTTT
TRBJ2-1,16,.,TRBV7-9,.,CASSLGGEVSYNEQFF,TGTGCCAGCAGCTTGGGCGGGGAGGTCTCTTACAATGAGCAGTTCTTC
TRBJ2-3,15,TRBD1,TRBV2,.,CASSLDRGGTDTQYF,TGTGCCAGCAGTCTCGACAGGGGGGGAACAGATACGCAGTATTTT
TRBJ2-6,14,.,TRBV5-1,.,CASRQSSGANVLTF,TGCGCCAGTCGACAATCCTCTGGGGCCAACGTCCTGACTTTC
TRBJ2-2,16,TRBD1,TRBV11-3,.,CASSPHGTGGVGELFF,TGTGCCAGCAGCCCCCATGGGACAGGGGGAGTCGGGGAGCTGTTTTTT
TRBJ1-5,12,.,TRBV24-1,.,CATRYVRRPQHF,TGTGCCACCCGCTATGTCCGGCGGCCCCAGCATTTT
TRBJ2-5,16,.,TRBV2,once,CASRGVGRTLQETQYF,TGTGCCAGCAGGGGGGTGGGTAGAACACTACAAGAGACCCAGTACTTC
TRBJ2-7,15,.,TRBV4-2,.,CASSQDPVVSYEQYF,TGTGCCAGCAGCCAGGACCCCGTAGTCTCCTACGAGCAGTACTTC
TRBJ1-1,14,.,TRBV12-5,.,CASFSGSSLSEAFF,TGTGCTAGTTTCTCTGGGTCATCATTATCTGAAGCTTTCTTT
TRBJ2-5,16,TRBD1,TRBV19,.,CASSAGRTGGGETQYF,TGTGCCAGTAGTGCAGGCCGGACAGGGGGAGGAGAGACCCAGTACTTC
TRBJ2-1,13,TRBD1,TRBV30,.,CAWSWTGYNEQFF,TGTGCCTGGTCCTGGACAGGGTACAATGAGCAGTTCTTC
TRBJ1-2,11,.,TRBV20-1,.,CSAKTGIGYTF,TGCAGTGCAAAAACAGGGATTGGCTACACCTTC